This T cell receptor beta chain emerged from a study of blood T cell repertoires in COVID-19. Only in-frame clones appear in the TCRdb table, and some are missing; sequencing was by immunoSEQ multiplex PCR. The sample records 150,000 to 200,000 clones, around four fifths being singletons. The CDR3 sequence is 15 residues long. Trimming took off 5 bases at V and 6 bases at J, with 17 bases between the two ends. CDR1 and CDR2 from the germline V gene are SGHTA and FQGNSA. Sequencing was done on a sample of PBMCs or T cells enriched from blood (not recorded which). The TCR was taken from a woman in her forties or fifties who had recovered from COVID-19. V and J are TRBV7-2 and TRBJ2-1, with a weak D call TRBD1 (5 bases). CDR3 DNA: TGTGCCAGCAGCCCCAAAGGGGTTAAAGTCAATGAGCAGTTCTTC. Translated, it gives CASSPKGVKVNEQFF.